These 32 T cell receptor beta chains were sequenced from one sample in a study of cytomegalovirus exposure and HLA in healthy donors. Both 60 Vbeta primers and 13 Jbeta primers went into the PCR. TCRdb keeps only in-frame clones here, not all; method: immunoSEQ multiplex PCR. The sample has about 140,000 clones, approximately 70% seen once. Sequenced material: PBMCs. The source of these receptors is a woman between 35 and 50 years old in good health and CMV-seronegative.

This clone has just a few counts. The chain employs TRBV7-2 and TRBJ2-3; 11 bases match TRBD2. V lost 1 base to trimming and J lost 0 bases; unmatched junction nucleotides: 9. The CDR3 extends over 19 amino acids. Germline CDR1 is SGHTA and CDR2 is FQGNSA. The CDR3, as DNA: TGTGCCAGCAGCTTAGGGTACGGGACTAGCGGCACTAGCACAGATACGCAGTATTTT. Translated, it gives CASSLGYGTSGTSTDTQYF.

This clone was detected only a few times. The gene calls are TRBV6-6 and TRBJ1-5, with D unclear. V lost 5 bases and J 4 bases, leaving 12 bases between the germline ends. This CDR3 comprises 14 residues. Germline CDR1 MNHNY, CDR2 SVGAGI (reference sequence). This CDR3 is CASSAPARNQPQHF. The CDR3 DNA reads TGTGCCAGCAGTGCCCCTGCGCGTAATCAGCCCCAGCATTTT.

The chain uses TRBV20-1 and TRBJ1-2, with D perhaps TRBD1 (5 bases). Per the germline V gene, CDR1 is DFQATT and CDR2 is SNEGSKA (reference sequence). V dropped 5 bases and J dropped 2 bases, with 6 bases sitting between them. The length of the CDR3 is 11 residues. The CDR3 DNA sequence: TGCAGTGCTTCAGGGAACTATGGCTACACCTTC. Its translation is CSASGNYGYTF.

This chain uses TRBV7-3 with TRBJ1-1, with D maybe TRBD1 (6 bases). The CDR3 extends over 13 amino acids. CDR1 and CDR2 (germline): SGHTA, FQGTGA. The V end was cut by 1 base, the J end by 4 bases, with 7 bases between. The CDR3 protein is CASSLSRGTEAFF. The CDR3 coding sequence is TGTGCCAGCAGCTTAAGCAGGGGCACTGAAGCTTTCTTT.

This chain connects TRBV19 to TRBJ1-5; no definite D call. The CDR3 consists of 15 residues. Germline CDR1 reads LNHDA; CDR2 reads SQIVND (reference sequence). Trimming took off 5 bases at V and 1 base at J, with 12 bases between the two ends. This CDR3 reads CASSSGRTSNQPQHF. CDR3 in DNA: TGTGCCAGTAGTTCGGGTCGAACCAGCAATCAGCCCCAGCATTTT.

This clone was seen more than once but under ten times. The J gene is TRBJ1-3, the V gene TRBV2; D gene unclear. Germline lookup yields CDR1 SNHLY and CDR2 FYNNEI. The CDR3 length is 17 residues. Trimming removed 6 bases at V and 5 bases at J, with 23 bases between. CDR3 in amino acids: CASRSRALDFSRNTIYF. DNA of the CDR3: TGTGCCAGCAGGAGCCGAGCCCTAGACTTTTCGAGAAACACCATATATTTT.

The rearrangement uses TRBV19 and TRBJ1-5; 7 positions agree with TRBD1. Germline V gene sequence: CDR1 LNHDA, CDR2 SQIVND (reference sequence). CDR3 size: 15 residues. After removal of 4 bases from V and 10 bases from J, the junction contained 13 bases not matched to a gene. CDR3 DNA: TGTGCCAGTAGTAGGATCGGACAGGCCGTGGGTCCCCAGCATTTT. Its translation is CASSRIGQAVGPQHF.

The chain employs TRBV27 and TRBJ2-2, with D possibly being TRBD2 (6 bases). Germline-derived CDR1 and CDR2 are MNHEY and SMNVEV (reference sequence). Trimming removed 9 bases from V and 1 base from J, with 12 bases in between. This CDR3 region has 14 residues. CDR3 bases: TGTGCCAGTCAGACTAGATTGAACACCGGGGAGCTGTTTTTT. Its protein is CASQTRLNTGELFF.

The chain uses TRBV5-5 and TRBJ2-7; D is possibly TRBD1 (6 bases). Germline CDR1 reads SGHKS; CDR2 reads YYEKEE (reference sequence). This CDR3 comprises 13 residues. V shed 5 bases and J shed 4 bases, with 13 bases lying between them. The CDR3 is CASRDQGKYEQYF. CDR3 sequence (DNA): TGTGCCAGCAGAGATCAGGGGAAGTACGAGCAGTACTTC.

This clone showed up just a few times. The V gene is TRBV5-1, the J gene TRBJ1-6; 8 bases match TRBD1. Germline lookup yields CDR1 SGHRS and CDR2 YFSETQ. The ends lost 2 bases at V and 5 bases at J; junction bases unmatched: 3. The CDR3 loop spans 15 amino acids. The CDR3 reads CASSFSDRDNSPLHF. CDR3 DNA sequence: TGCGCCAGCAGCTTTTCGGACAGGGATAATTCACCCCTCCACTTT.

The chain links TRBV5-1 to TRBJ2-1; 10 positions match TRBD1. CDR1 is SGHRS, CDR2 YFSETQ, per germline. CDR3 size: 17 residues. J gave up 4 bases and V 4 bases, and 11 bases lay outside the gene matches. For the CDR3, the DNA is TGCGCCAGCAGCATAGCACAGACAGGGGGCGGGTACAATGAGCAGTTCTTC. Protein: CASSIAQTGGGYNEQFF.

In this sample, this clone turned up once. The chain has TRBV2 and TRBJ2-5; D is unresolved. The length of the CDR3 is 12 residues. CDR1 SNHLY and CDR2 FYNNEI come from the germline V gene. Deletions cut 5 bases from V and 5 bases from J, with 9 bases between. CDR3 DNA sequence: TGTGCCAGCAGTCAAAACTCGGAGACCCAGTACTTC. The encoded protein is CASSQNSETQYF.

The chain combines TRBV29-1 with TRBJ2-1; maybe TRBD2 (7 bases). Trimming took off 1 base at V and 14 bases at J, with 18 bases between the two ends. The V gene's germline CDR1 is SQVTM and CDR2 ANQGSEA. The CDR3 totals 13 residues. The CDR3 coding sequence is TGCAGCGTTGAAGGAGCCGCACTAGGGGGGGAGTTCTTC. It specifies CSVEGAALGGEFF.

A remark on this clone: Other DNA sequences in this sample translate to the same CDR3. The chain couples TRBV5-1 to TRBJ1-2; tentative D call: TRBD1 (5 bases). CDR1 is SGHRS and CDR2 is YFSETQ in the germline V gene. The ends were cut back, 0 bases at V and 8 bases at J, with 8 bases in the middle. There are 12 residues in the CDR3. The CDR3 spells CASSLERGGYTF. The CDR3 DNA reads as TGCGCCAGCAGCTTGGAACGGGGGGGCTACACCTTC.

The chain joins TRBV19 to TRBJ1-2; D is perhaps TRBD1 (6 bases). Looked up from germline, CDR1 is LNHDA and CDR2 is SQIVND (reference sequence). Trimming took off 6 bases at V and 3 bases at J, with 14 bases between the two ends. The CDR3 runs 14 residues. In nucleotides, the CDR3 is TGTGCCAGTAGAGATACAGGGCGCCACTATGGCTACACCTTC. Translated: CASRDTGRHYGYTF.

The gene calls are TRBV11-2 and TRBJ2-1, with TRBD1 identical over 9 bases. The germline V gene encodes CDR1 SGHAT and CDR2 FQNNGV. The CDR3 runs to 14 residues. With 4 bases clipped from V and 9 bases from J, the junction kept 7 bases outside the gene matches. The CDR3 DNA is TGTGCCAGCAGCTCTGGGGACAGGGTCTCTGAGCAGTTCTTC. Its translation: CASSSGDRVSEQFF.

The V gene is TRBV27, the J gene TRBJ1-1; D ambiguous. The germline V gene encodes CDR1 MNHEY and CDR2 SMNVEV (reference sequence). V dropped 6 bases and J dropped 7 bases, with 12 bases sitting between them. CDR3 length: 12 amino acids. CDR3 amino acids: CASSTGWSEAFF. The CDR3 region has the DNA TGTGCCAGCAGCACTGGGTGGAGTGAAGCTTTCTTT.

The rearrangement joins TRBV10-3 to TRBJ2-2; D may be TRBD2 (6 bases). This CDR3 has 14 amino acids. The V end lost 8 bases, the J end lost 2 bases, and 12 bases lay between the germline ends. CDR1 and CDR2 (germline): ENHRY, SYGVKD. The CDR3 here is CAIRAGQNTGELFF. The DNA for the CDR3 is TGTGCCATCCGGGCGGGGCAAAACACCGGGGAGCTGTTTTTT.

The chain combines TRBV6-1 with TRBJ1-1; TRBD1 matches at 7 bases. Germline trimming cut 2 bases from V and 5 bases from J; bases unmatched to any gene: 2. The germline V gene has CDR1 MNHNS and CDR2 SASEGT. The CDR3 length is 13 residues. This CDR3 reads CASSETGVTEAFF. CDR3 bases: TGTGCCAGCAGTGAAACAGGGGTAACTGAAGCTTTCTTT.

Of note for this clone: Its ends do not fully match the called genes, so a read error is possible. V and J are TRBV6-1 and TRBJ1-1; no definite D call. CDR1 is MNHNS, CDR2 SASEGT, per germline. CDR3 length: 13 amino acids. CDR3 in amino acids: CVSSESGNTEAFF. Here the CDR3 DNA reads TGTGTCAGCAGTGAATCAGGGAACACTGAAGCTTTCTTT.

V usage is TRBV4-3 and J usage is TRBJ2-2; D is possibly TRBD2 (5 bases). CDR3 length equals 13 residues. Trimming left V 1 base short and J 6 bases short, with 6 bases between. The germline gives CDR1 LGHNA, CDR2 YSLEER. The CDR3 sequence: CASSQAGAGELFF. DNA of the CDR3: TGCGCCAGCAGCCAAGCCGGGGCCGGGGAGCTGTTTTTT.

This clone occurred a few times. Distinct nucleotide sequences in the sample also encode this CDR3. The chain joins TRBV28 to TRBJ1-5; no definite D call. The V and J ends lost 3 bases and 2 bases respectively, with 8 bases between them. Germline values: CDR1 MDHEN, CDR2 SYDVKM. The CDR3 runs 14 residues. CDR3 sequence (DNA): TGTGCCAGCAGTTTGGGCTTGGGCAATCAGCCCCAGCATTTT. It encodes CASSLGLGNQPQHF.

The chain couples TRBV5-4 to TRBJ1-2; D ambiguous. Germline V lookup: CDR1 SGHNT, CDR2 YYREEE (reference sequence). V was trimmed by 1 base and J by 5 bases, leaving 12 bases between them. The CDR3 consists of 14 residues. CDR3: CASSLRGLGYGYTF. The CDR3 nucleotides are TGTGCCAGCAGCTTGAGAGGGCTCGGGTATGGCTACACCTTC. The full variable domain, completed using reference TRBV5-4 and TRBJ1-2, is ETGVTQSPTHLIKTRGQQVTLRCSSQSGHNTVSWYQQALGQGPQFIFQYYREEENGRGNFPPRFSGLQFPNYSSELNVNALELDDSALYLCASSLRGLGYGYTFGSGTRLTVV.

The chain combines TRBV5-6 with TRBJ1-1; the match to TRBD1 covers 8 bases. V gave up 6 bases and J gave up 7 bases; unmatched junction bases: 11. CDR1 is SGHDT, CDR2 YYEEEE, per germline. The length of the CDR3 is 14 residues. Here the CDR3 reads CASTETGEEGEAFF. The DNA of the CDR3 is TGTGCCAGCACCGAGACAGGGGAAGAGGGTGAAGCTTTCTTT.

CDR3 protein: CASSLGRTSPLHF. The CDR3 DNA reads TGTGCCAGCAGCTTAGGCAGGACATCACCCCTCCACTTT. The rearrangement joins TRBV7-8 to TRBJ1-6, with D possibly TRBD1 on 5 matching bases. With 1 base removed from V and 10 bases from J, the gap between germline ends came to 8 bases. Germline V gene data show CDR1 as SGHVS and CDR2 as FQNEAQ. The CDR3 totals 13 residues. Full variable domain (remainder filled in from reference TRBV7-8 and TRBJ1-6): GAGVSQSPRYKVAKRGQDVALRCDPISGHVSLFWYQQALGQGPEFLTYFQNEAQLDKSGLPSDRFFAERPEGSVSTLKIQRTQQEDSAVYLCASSLGRTSPLHFGNGTRLTVT.

This clone was found once. The V call is TRBV5-6, the J call TRBJ1-2; D is possibly TRBD1 (5 bases). The CDR3 is 14 residues long. V gave up 0 bases and J gave up 2 bases, with 8 bases separating them. CDR1 and CDR2 from the germline V gene are SGHDT and YYEEEE. This CDR3 reads CASSLVQENYGYTF. CDR3 in DNA: TGTGCCAGCAGCTTGGTACAGGAGAACTATGGCTACACCTTC.

This clone was recorded at least ten times. The rearrangement links TRBV7-9 to TRBJ2-5; TRBD1 matches at 7 bases. This CDR3 is 14 amino acids long. Trimming at V came to 4 bases and at J to 4 bases, leaving 6 bases not matched to a gene. Germline CDR1 is SEHNR and CDR2 is FQNEAQ (reference sequence). The CDR3 DNA reads as TGTGCCAGCAGCTCTACAGGGGACGGAGAGACCCAGTACTTC. This codes for CASSSTGDGETQYF.

The V call is TRBV5-1, the J call TRBJ1-2; TRBD1 matches at 8 bases. V lost 4 bases to trimming and J lost 7 bases; unmatched junction nucleotides: 3. The CDR3 spans 12 residues. The V gene's germline CDR1 is SGHRS and CDR2 YFSETQ. CDR3 DNA: TGCGCCAGCAGCGGACAGGGAAGTGGCTACACCTTC. Protein product: CASSGQGSGYTF. Complete variable domain (other parts from reference TRBV5-1 and TRBJ1-2): KAGVTQTPRYLIKTRGQQVTLSCSPISGHRSVSWYQQTPGQGLQFLFEYFSETQRNKGNFPGRFSGRQFSNSRSEMNVSTLELGDSALYLCASSGQGSGYTFGSGTRLTVV.

V is TRBV5-6 and J is TRBJ2-3, with 8 bases identical to TRBD1. CDR1 and CDR2 from the germline V gene are SGHDT and YYEEEE. This CDR3 comprises 14 residues. V shed 4 bases and J 6 bases; nucleotides not matched to a gene: 7. The CDR3 region has the DNA TGTGCCAGCAGCACAGGACAGGGAATGGATACGCAGTATTTT. Protein product: CASSTGQGMDTQYF.

This clone was seen only once. The V call is TRBV15, the J call TRBJ1-5, with D uncertain. Between the trimmed V and J ends, which lost 4 bases and 0 bases, there was a span of 7 bases. In germline, CDR1 is LNHNV, CDR2 YYDKDF (reference sequence). The CDR3 loop spans 14 amino acids. CDR3 nucleotides: TGTGCCACCAGCATACGCTATAGCAATCAGCCCCAGCATTTT. Its protein is CATSIRYSNQPQHF.

CDR3 bases: TGTGCCAGCAGCTTTAGTCAGAACACTGAAGCTTTCTTT. Translated: CASSFSQNTEAFF. The chain is built from TRBV7-3 and TRBJ1-1; D is unresolved. The germline V and J ends were trimmed by 3 bases and 1 base, with 6 bases remaining between them. CDR3 length: 13 amino acids. The germline V gene has CDR1 SGHTA and CDR2 FQGTGA.

The chain combines TRBV7-6 with TRBJ1-1, with D possibly TRBD1 on 5 matching bases. CDR3 size: 17 residues. CDR1 and CDR2 (germline): SGHVS, FNYEAQ. Trimming took 0 bases from V and 1 from J, leaving 15 bases between them. In DNA form, the CDR3 reads TGTGCCAGCAGCTTAGCGCCAGAGGACAAATCGAACACTGAAGCTTTCTTT. Translated, it gives CASSLAPEDKSNTEAFF.